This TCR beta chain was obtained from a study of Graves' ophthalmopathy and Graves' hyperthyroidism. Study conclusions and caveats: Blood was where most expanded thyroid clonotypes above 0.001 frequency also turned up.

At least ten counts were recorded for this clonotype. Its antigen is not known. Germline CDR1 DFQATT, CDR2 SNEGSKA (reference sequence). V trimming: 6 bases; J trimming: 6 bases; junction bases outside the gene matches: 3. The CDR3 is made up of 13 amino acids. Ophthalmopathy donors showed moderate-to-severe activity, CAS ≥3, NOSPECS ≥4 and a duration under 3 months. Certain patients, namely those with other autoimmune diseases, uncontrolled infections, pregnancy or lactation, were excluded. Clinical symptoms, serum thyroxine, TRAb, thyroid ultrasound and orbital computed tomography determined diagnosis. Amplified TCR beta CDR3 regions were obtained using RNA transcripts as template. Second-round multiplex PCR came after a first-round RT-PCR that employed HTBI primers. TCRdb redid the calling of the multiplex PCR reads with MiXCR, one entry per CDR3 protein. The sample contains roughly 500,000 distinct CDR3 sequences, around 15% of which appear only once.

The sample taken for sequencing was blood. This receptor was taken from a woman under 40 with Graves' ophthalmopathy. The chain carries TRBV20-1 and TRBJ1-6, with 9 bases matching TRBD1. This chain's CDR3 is CSAVQGANSPLHF. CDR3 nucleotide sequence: TGCAGTGCGGTACAGGGGGCTAATTCACCCCTCCACTTT.